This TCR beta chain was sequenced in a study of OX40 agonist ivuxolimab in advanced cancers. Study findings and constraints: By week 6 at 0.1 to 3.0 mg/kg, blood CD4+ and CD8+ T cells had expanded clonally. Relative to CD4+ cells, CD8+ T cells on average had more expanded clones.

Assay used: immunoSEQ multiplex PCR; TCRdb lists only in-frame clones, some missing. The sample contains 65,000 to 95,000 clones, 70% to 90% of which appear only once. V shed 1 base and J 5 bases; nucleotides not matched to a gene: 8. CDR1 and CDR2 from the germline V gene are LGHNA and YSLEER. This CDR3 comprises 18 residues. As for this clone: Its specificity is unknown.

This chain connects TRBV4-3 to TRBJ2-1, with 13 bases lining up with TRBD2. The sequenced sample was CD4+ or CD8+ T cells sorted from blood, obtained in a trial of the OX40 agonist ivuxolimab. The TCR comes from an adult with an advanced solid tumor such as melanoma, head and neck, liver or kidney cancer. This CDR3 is CASSQGGLAGRRNNEQFF. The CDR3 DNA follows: TGCGCCAGCAGCCAAGGGGGACTAGCGGGACGACGGAACAATGAGCAGTTCTTC.